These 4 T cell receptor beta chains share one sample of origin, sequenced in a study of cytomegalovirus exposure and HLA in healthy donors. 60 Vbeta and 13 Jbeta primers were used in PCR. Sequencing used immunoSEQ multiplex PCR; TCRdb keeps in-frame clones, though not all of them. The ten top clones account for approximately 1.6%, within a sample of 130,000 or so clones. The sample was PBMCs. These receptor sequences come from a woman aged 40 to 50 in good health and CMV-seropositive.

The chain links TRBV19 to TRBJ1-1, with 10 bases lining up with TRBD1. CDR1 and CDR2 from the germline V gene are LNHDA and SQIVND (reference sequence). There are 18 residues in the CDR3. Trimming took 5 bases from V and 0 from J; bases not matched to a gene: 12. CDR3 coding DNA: TGTGCCAGTAGTTCCGGACAGGGGGTGTTAAGAATGAACACTGAAGCTTTCTTT. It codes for CASSSGQGVLRMNTEAFF.

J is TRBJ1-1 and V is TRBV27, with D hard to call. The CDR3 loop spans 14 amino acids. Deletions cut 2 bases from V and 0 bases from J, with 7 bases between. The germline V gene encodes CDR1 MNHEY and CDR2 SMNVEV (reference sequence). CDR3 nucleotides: TGTGCCAGCAGTTTACGGGGAATGAACACTGAAGCTTTCTTT. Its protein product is CASSLRGMNTEAFF.

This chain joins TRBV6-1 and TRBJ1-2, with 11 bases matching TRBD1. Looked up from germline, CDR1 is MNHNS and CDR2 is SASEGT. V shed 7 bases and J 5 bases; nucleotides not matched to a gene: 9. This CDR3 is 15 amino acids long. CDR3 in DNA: TGTGCCAGCATTAAAGGACAGGGGGCGCTTTATGGCTACACCTTC. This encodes CASIKGQGALYGYTF.

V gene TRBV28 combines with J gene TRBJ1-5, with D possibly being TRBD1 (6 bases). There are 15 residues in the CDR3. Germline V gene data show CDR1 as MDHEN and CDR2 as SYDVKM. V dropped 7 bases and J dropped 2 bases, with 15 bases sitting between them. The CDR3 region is CASNIDRSGNQPQHF. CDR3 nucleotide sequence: TGTGCCAGCAACATAGACAGGAGTGGCAATCAGCCCCAGCATTTT. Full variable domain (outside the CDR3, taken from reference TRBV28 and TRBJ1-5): DVKVTQSSRYLVKRTGEKVFLECVQDMDHENMFWYRQDPGLGLRLIYFSYDVKMKEKGDIPEGYSVSREKKERFSLILESASTNQTSMYLCASNIDRSGNQPQHFGDGTRLSIL.